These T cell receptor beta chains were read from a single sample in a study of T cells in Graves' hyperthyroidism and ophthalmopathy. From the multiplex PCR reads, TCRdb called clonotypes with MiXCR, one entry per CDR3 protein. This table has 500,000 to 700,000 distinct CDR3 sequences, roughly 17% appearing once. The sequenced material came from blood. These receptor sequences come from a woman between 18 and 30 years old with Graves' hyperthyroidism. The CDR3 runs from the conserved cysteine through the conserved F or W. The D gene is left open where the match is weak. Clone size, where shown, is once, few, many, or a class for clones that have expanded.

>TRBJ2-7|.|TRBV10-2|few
CASSELRDGEQYF
TGCGCCAGCAGTGAGTTGAGGGATGGCGAGCAGTACTTC
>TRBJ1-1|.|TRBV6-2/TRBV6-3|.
CASSYSRQQRRGTEAFF
TGTGCCAGCAGTTACTCGAGGCAACAGCGCCGGGGCACTGAAGCTTTCTTT
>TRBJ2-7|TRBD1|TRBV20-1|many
CSAREEAAGGAGEQYF
TGCAGTGCTAGAGAGGAGGCTGCAGGGGGCGCGGGGGAGCAGTACTTC
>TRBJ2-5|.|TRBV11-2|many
CASSLGQPGILETQYF
TGTGCCAGCAGCTTAGGCCAACCGGGGATTTTAGAGACCCAGTACTTC
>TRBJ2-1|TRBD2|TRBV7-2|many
CASSLAGTLRYNEQFF
TGTGCCAGCAGCCTAGCGGGGACGTTACGCTACAATGAGCAGTTCTTC
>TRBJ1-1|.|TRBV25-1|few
CATEGVRNTEAFF
TGTGCCACCGAAGGGGTAAGGAACACTGAAGCTTTCTTT
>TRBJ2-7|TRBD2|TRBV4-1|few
CASSQEASGSYEQYF
TGCGCCAGCAGCCAAGAGGCTAGCGGAAGTTACGAGCAGTACTTC
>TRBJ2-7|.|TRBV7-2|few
CASSRVQGEQYF
TGTGCCAGCAGCCGGGTCCAGGGCGAGCAGTACTTC
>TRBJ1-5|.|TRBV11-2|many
CASSLDRGSQPQHF
TGTGCCAGCAGCTTAGATCGAGGGAGTCAGCCCCAGCATTTT
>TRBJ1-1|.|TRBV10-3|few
CAISLEEETEAFF
TGTGCCATCAGCCTTGAGGAGGAAACTGAAGCTTTCTTT
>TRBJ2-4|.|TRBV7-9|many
CASSLASDVVQYF
TGTGCCAGCAGCTTAGCCTCGGACGTAGTTCAGTACTTC
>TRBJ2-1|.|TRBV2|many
CASGGSERRYEQFF
TGTGCCAGTGGGGGCAGCGAGCGAAGGTATGAGCAGTTCTTC
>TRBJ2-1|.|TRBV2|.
CASRETQGGSPNEQFF
TGTGCCAGCAGGGAAACCCAGGGGGGTAGCCCCAATGAGCAGTTCTTC
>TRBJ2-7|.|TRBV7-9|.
CASSRLTYEQYF
TGTGCCAGCAGCCGACTCACCTACGAGCAGTACTTC
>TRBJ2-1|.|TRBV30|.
CAWSYPVRTNEQFF
TGTGCCTGGAGTTACCCCGTCCGGACCAATGAGCAGTTCTTC
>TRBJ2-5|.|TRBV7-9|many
CASSLGGTTGELETQYF
TGTGCCAGCAGCTTAGGGGGAACCACAGGTGAACTAGAGACCCAGTACTTC
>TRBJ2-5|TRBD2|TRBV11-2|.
CASSLGGVNGGETQYF
TGTGCCAGCAGCTTAGGAGGGGTAAACGGGGGGGAGACCCAGTACTTC
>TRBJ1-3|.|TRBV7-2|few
CASSYEGFSGNTIYF
TGTGCCAGCAGCTACGAGGGGTTCTCTGGAAACACCATATATTTT
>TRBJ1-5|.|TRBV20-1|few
CSPYGGINQPQHF
TGCAGTCCTTATGGGGGGATCAATCAGCCCCAGCATTTT
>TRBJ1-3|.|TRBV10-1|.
CASNEGNGNTIYF
TGCGCCAGCAACGAGGGGAATGGAAACACCATATATTTT
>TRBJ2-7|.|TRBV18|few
CASSQTPRVRSYEQYF
TGTGCCAGCTCACAGACCCCCAGGGTTCGCTCCTACGAGCAGTACTTC
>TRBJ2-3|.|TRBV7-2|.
CASSLAWRQPKNTQYF
TGTGCCAGCAGCTTAGCTTGGCGACAGCCAAAAAATACGCAGTATTTT
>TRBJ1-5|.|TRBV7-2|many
CASSSGTDSNQPQHF
TGTGCCAGCAGCTCCGGGACGGATAGCAATCAGCCCCAGCATTTT